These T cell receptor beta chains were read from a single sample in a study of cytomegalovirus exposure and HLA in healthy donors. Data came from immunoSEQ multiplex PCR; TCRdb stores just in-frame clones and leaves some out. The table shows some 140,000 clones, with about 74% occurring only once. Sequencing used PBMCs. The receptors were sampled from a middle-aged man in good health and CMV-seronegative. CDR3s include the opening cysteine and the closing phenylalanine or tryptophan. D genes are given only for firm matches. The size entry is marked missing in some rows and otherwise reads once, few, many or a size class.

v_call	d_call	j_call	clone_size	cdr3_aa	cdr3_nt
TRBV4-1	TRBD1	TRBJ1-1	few	CASSLGTGNTEAFF	TGCGCCAGCAGCCTAGGGACAGGGAACACTGAAGCTTTCTTT
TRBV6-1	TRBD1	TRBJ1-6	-	CASSETGESPLHF	TGTGCCAGCAGTGAAACAGGGGAATCACCCCTCCACTTT
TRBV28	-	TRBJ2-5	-	CASSLSVGTSETQYF	TGTGCCAGCAGTTTATCTGTAGGGACATCGGAGACCCAGTACTTC
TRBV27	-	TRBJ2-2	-	CASSFRDTGELFF	TGTGCCAGCAGTTTTCGGGACACCGGGGAGCTGTTTTTT
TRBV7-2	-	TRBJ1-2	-	CASSLGTAANYGYTF	TGTGCCAGCAGCTTAGGGACAGCAGCTAACTATGGCTACACCTTC
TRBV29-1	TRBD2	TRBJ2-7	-	CSASGSGAYEQYF	TGCAGCGCTTCGGGTAGCGGGGCCTACGAGCAGTACTTC
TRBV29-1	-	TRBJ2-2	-	CSVASDTGELFF	TGCAGCGTTGCTTCGGACACCGGGGAGCTGTTTTTT
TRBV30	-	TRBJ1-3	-	CAWSVYGGAGGKNTIYF	TGTGCCTGGAGTGTATATGGTGGCGCCGGAGGAAAAAACACCATATATTTT
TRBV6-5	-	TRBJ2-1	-	CASSQGTTEQFF	TGTGCCAGCAGCCAGGGGACTACCGAGCAGTTCTTC
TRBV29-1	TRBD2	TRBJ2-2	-	CSVGTSGTGELFF	TGCAGCGTAGGGACTAGCGGGACCGGGGAGCTGTTTTTT
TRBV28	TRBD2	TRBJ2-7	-	CASSLPGRYEQYF	TGTGCCAGCAGTTTACCCGGGAGGTACGAGCAGTACTTC
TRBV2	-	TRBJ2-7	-	CASSDIPEPGQYF	TGTGCCAGCAGTGATATTCCCGAGCCGGGTCAGTACTTC
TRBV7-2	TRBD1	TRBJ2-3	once	CASSPRTGTTDTQYF	TGTGCCAGCAGCCCTCGGACAGGTACCACAGATACGCAGTATTTT
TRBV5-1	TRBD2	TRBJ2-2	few	CASSPSGGNTGELFF	TGCGCCAGCAGCCCCAGCGGGGGGAACACCGGGGAGCTGTTTTTT
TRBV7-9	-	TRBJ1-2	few	CASSLSATVNYGYTF	TGTGCCAGCAGCTTATCTGCGACAGTTAACTATGGCTACACCTTC
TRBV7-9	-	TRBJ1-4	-	CSSRQGGAQLFF	TGTTCCAGCAGACAAGGGGGAGCGCAACTGTTTTTT
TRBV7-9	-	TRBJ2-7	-	CASSVLVGGPNEQYF	TGTGCCAGCAGTGTATTGGTGGGGGGGCCAAACGAGCAGTACTTC
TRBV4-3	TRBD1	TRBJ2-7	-	CASSPGTGTYEQYF	TGCGCCAGCAGCCCCGGGACAGGGACCTACGAGCAGTACTTC
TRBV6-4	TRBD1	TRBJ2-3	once	CASSRDSYTDTQYF	TGTGCCAGCAGCAGGGACAGCTACACAGATACGCAGTATTTT
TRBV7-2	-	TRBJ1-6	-	CASGYRDNSPLHF	TGTGCCAGCGGTTATCGGGATAATTCACCCCTCCACTTT
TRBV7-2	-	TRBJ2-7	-	CASMGPNTGFYEQYF	TGTGCCAGCATGGGTCCGAACACGGGGTTTTACGAGCAGTACTTC
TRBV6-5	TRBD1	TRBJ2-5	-	CASSVRTGIRETQYF	TGTGCCAGCAGTGTCCGGACAGGGATTAGGGAGACCCAGTACTTC
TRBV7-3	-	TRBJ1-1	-	CASSLTLNTEAFF	TGTGCCAGCAGCTTAACCTTGAACACTGAAGCTTTCTTT
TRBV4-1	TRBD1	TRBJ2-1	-	CASSQAGQGSDEQFF	TGCGCCAGCAGCCAAGCGGGACAGGGAAGCGATGAGCAGTTCTTC
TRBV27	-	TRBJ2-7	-	CASSSVSYEQYF	TGTGCCAGCAGTTCCGTCTCCTACGAGCAGTACTTC
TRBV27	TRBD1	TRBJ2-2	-	CASSLSRDRVSVAGELFF	TGTGCCAGCAGTCTCTCCCGGGACAGGGTCTCGGTGGCCGGGGAGCTGTTTTTT
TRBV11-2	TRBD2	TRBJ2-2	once	CASSWDSGTSGRDLFF	TGTGCCAGCAGCTGGGACTCAGGGACTAGCGGGAGAGACCTGTTTTTT
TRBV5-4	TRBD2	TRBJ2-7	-	CASSSGVAGGYEQYF	TGTGCCAGCAGCTCCGGGGTAGCGGGAGGCTACGAGCAGTACTTC
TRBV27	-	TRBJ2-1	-	CASSFGQRPYNEQFF	TGTGCCAGCAGTTTCGGCCAGCGACCCTACAATGAGCAGTTCTTC
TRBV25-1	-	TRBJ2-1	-	CASSPGEYNEQFF	TGTGCCAGCAGCCCAGGGGAATACAATGAGCAGTTCTTC
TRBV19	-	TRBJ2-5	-	CASTGTGGETQYF	TGTGCCAGTACTGGGACCGGGGGAGAGACCCAGTACTTC
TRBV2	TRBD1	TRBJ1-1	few	CASRTRTGDFEAFF	TGTGCCAGCAGAACCCGGACAGGGGATTTCGAAGCTTTCTTT